This TCR beta chain was captured in a study of shared clonotypes between healthy human individuals. Study-wide findings and caveats: Generally, naive subsets (rather than memory subsets) showed larger estimated richness.

Comments on this clone: Its specificity is unknown.

The germline gives CDR1 LNHDA, CDR2 SQIVND (reference sequence). This CDR3 is 16 amino acids long. Trimming stripped 7 bases from V and 3 bases from J, with 21 bases between. Data came from immunoSEQ multiplex PCR; TCRdb stores just in-frame clones and leaves some out. Seen here are about 680,000 clones, 73% observed once, and the top ten hold 1.5% to 2%. The receptor comes from a woman in her 30s in good health. Sequenced input: memory CD4+ T cells sorted from blood. Sample subset: CD45RA-negative fraction. The rearrangement uses TRBV19 and TRBJ1-2, with D possibly matching TRBD1 (5 bases). CDR3: CASKTTPGLGDYGYTF. The CDR3 DNA follows: TGTGCCAGTAAGACAACCCCTGGTTTAGGGGACTATGGCTACACCTTC.